A selection of T cell receptor beta chains follows, all from one sample in a study of T cell responses to AZD1222 COVID-19 vaccine. The data were produced by immunoSEQ multiplex PCR, yet TCRdb's version contains in-frame clones alone and is incomplete. Among 100,000 to 120,000 clones listed, roughly nine tenths were seen once. Sequences were derived from peripheral blood, sampled on day 0 of AZD1222 vaccination. The receptors stem from an adult in good health. Both conserved end residues are part of each CDR3.

TRBV9	TRBJ1-1	CASSSDSGLRAFF
TRBV27	TRBJ2-2	CASSLFGTTNTGELFF
TRBV11-3	TRBJ2-1	CASSAGRAMNEQFF
TRBV7-9	TRBJ1-1	CASSTPGRMNTEAFF
TRBV5-4	TRBJ1-2	CASSSPGINYGYTF
TRBV30	TRBJ1-2	CAWIFGNYGYTF
TRBV19	TRBJ2-7	CASSISRDRSYEQYF
TRBV7-6	TRBJ2-1	CASSYSGRAGEQFF
TRBV11-2	TRBJ2-1	CASSPLEGSYNEQFF
TRBV5-6	TRBJ1-1	CASSFSSGVNTEAFF
TRBV19	TRBJ1-1	CASSIDTGGRTEAFF
TRBV7-9	TRBJ1-2	CASSLGTGTLYYGYTF
TRBV7-9	TRBJ2-1	CASSLEAGGINEQFF
TRBV19	TRBJ1-4	CASRRRGTNEKLFF
TRBV19	TRBJ2-2	CASSIGGADTGELFF
TRBV18	TRBJ1-1	CASSPLNEAGTGGAFF
TRBV3-1/TRBV3-2	TRBJ1-3	CASSPGDRVSSGNTIYF
TRBV5-1	TRBJ1-6	CASSSWGDPAASPLHF
TRBV4-2	TRBJ1-2	CASSQEREDYGYTF
TRBV19	TRBJ1-1	CASSPPGEGYWEIGEAFF
TRBV19	TRBJ1-2	CASSPGDTFNYGYTF
TRBV5-6	TRBJ1-2	CASSSVRGGYGYTF
TRBV24-1	TRBJ2-3	CATSDQTSGSTDTQYF
TRBV2	TRBJ2-7	CASRKGGQGASRQYF
TRBV28	TRBJ1-5	CASSRPSGANQPQHF
TRBV19	TRBJ2-1	CASSIGLHEQFF
TRBV7-2	TRBJ1-5	CASSPPRFHNQPQHF
TRBV11-2	TRBJ2-3	CASSLGGTGGNTDTQYF
TRBV7-2	TRBJ1-5	CASSFGTGNNQPQHF
TRBV5-8	TRBJ2-3	CASPGSAEYTDTQYF
TRBV11-2	TRBJ1-2	CASSLDRNDGYTF
TRBV4-1	TRBJ2-1	CASSQGHSSYNEQFF
TRBV12-5	TRBJ2-4	CASASVSGAKNIQYF
TRBV12-3/TRBV12-4	TRBJ1-2	CASSLTVYGYTF
TRBV11-3	TRBJ2-7	CASSPGAGPSYEQYF
TRBV11-2	TRBJ1-2	CASSLVKVANYGYTF
TRBV2	TRBJ1-2	CASSPGQIYGYTF
TRBV29-1	TRBJ1-1	CSVPAAGTGGRAFF
TRBV10-2	TRBJ1-6	CASWLGSSYNSPLHF
TRBV18	TRBJ2-7	CASSLSGTSFYEQYF
TRBV6-5	TRBJ2-6	CASSPGASGANVLTF
TRBV18	TRBJ1-6	CASSPLDSKNSPLHF
TRBV19	TRBJ2-1	CASSQGNEQFF
TRBV10-2	TRBJ1-3	CASSPVPRSLGNTIYF
TRBV5-1	TRBJ1-2	CASSSISGPGYTF
TRBV10-1	TRBJ1-1	CASSESIGEAFF
TRBV18	TRBJ1-5	CASSDTGDNQPQHF
TRBV3-1/TRBV3-2	TRBJ2-7	CASSRTEAGGPYEQYF
TRBV30	TRBJ2-7	CAWSLQTGEQYF
TRBV4-1	TRBJ1-5	CASSQAGGKQPQHF
TRBV10-3	TRBJ2-7	CAISVSLAKTYEQYF
TRBV19	TRBJ2-6	CASSAGTGASGANVLTF
TRBV9	TRBJ2-5	CASSVESVSQETQYF
TRBV10-2	TRBJ1-6	CASKDSHSYNSPLHF
TRBV6-1	TRBJ2-7	CASSEAGVNHEQYF
TRBV3-1/TRBV3-2	TRBJ1-1	CASSRLGAAAFF